The present T cell receptor beta chain was sequenced within a study of cytomegalovirus exposure and HLA in healthy donors. This CDR3 contains 14 residues. The V gene's germline CDR1 is MNHEY and CDR2 SMNVEV (reference sequence). The ends were cut back, 5 bases at V and 3 bases at J, with 14 bases in the middle. Primers for the PCR totalled 60 Vbeta and 13 Jbeta. This table comes from immunoSEQ multiplex PCR, and its TCRdb copy is limited to in-frame clones, with some not included. The top ten hold about 7.4% of the sample, which has over 65,000 clones, around 74% seen once. This clonotype was sampled from a woman aged 30 to 39 in good health and CMV-seropositive. The V and J genes are TRBV27 and TRBJ2-7, with a weak D call TRBD2 (5 bases). The sequenced sample consisted of PBMCs. This CDR3 reads CASSIHGINYEQYF. CDR3 nucleotide sequence: TGTGCCAGCAGTATACACGGGATTAACTACGAGCAGTACTTC.